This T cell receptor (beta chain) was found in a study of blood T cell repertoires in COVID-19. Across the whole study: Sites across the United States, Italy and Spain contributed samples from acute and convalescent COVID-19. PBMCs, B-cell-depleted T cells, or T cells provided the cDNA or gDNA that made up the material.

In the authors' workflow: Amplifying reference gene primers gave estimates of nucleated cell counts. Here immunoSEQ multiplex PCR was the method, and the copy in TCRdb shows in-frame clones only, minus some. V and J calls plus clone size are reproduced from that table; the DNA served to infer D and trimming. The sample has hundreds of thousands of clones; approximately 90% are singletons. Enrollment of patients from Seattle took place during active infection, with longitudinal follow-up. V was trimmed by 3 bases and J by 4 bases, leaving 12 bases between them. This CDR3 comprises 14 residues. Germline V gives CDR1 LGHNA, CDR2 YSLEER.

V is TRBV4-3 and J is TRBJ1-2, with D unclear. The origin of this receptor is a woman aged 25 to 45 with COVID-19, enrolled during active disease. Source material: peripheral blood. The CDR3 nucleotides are TGCGCCAGCAGCCAGGGCGGGAGGAGCTATGGCTACACCTTC. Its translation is CASSQGGRSYGYTF.